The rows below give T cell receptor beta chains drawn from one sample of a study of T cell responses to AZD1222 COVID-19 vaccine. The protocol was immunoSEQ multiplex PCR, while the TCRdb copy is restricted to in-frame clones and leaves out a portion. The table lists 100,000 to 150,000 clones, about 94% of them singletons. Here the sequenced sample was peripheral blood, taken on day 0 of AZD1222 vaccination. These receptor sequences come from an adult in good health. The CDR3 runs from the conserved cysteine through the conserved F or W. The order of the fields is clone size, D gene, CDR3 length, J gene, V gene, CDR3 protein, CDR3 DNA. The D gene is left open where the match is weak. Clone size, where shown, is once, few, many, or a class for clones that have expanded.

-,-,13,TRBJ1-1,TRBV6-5,CASSRLVNTEAFF,TGTGCCAGCAGCCGGTTGGTGAACACTGAAGCTTTCTTT
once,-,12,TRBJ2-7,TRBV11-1,CASSLHGGEQYF,TGTGCCAGCAGCTTGCATGGGGGCGAGCAGTACTTC
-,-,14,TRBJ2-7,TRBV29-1,CSVELDDKTYEQYF,TGCAGCGTTGAACTTGATGACAAGACCTACGAGCAGTACTTC
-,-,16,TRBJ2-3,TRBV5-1,CASSPIGRLGTDTQYF,TGCGCCAGCAGCCCTATTGGCAGATTAGGCACAGATACGCAGTATTTT
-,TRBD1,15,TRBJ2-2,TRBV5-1,CASSHGRQGSGELFF,TGCGCCAGCAGCCACGGAAGACAGGGCAGCGGGGAGCTGTTTTTT
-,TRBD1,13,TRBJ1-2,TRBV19,CATGWGQGNGYTF,TGTGCCACTGGTTGGGGACAGGGCAATGGCTACACCTTC
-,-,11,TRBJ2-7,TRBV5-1,CASSLGNEQYF,TGCGCCAGCAGCTTGGGTAACGAGCAGTACTTC
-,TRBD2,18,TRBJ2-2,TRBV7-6,CASSPRTSGGPNTGELFF,TGTGCCAGCAGCCCCCGGACTAGCGGGGGCCCGAACACCGGGGAGCTGTTTTTT
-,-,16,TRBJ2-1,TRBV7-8,CASSLGAVSNYNEQFF,TGTGCCAGCAGCTTAGGAGCGGTTAGCAACTACAATGAGCAGTTCTTC
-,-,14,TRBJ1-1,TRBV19,CASSLSDMNTEAFF,TGTGCCAGTAGTCTCTCCGACATGAACACTGAAGCTTTCTTT
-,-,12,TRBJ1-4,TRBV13,CASSLSNEKLFF,TGTGCCAGCAGCTTAAGTAATGAAAAACTGTTTTTT
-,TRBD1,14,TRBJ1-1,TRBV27,CASSADRGVTEAFF,TGTGCCAGCAGTGCGGACAGGGGGGTCACTGAAGCTTTCTTT
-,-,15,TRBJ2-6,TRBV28,CASTPGGTGANVLTF,TGTGCCAGCACTCCAGGGGGGACTGGGGCCAACGTCCTGACTTTC
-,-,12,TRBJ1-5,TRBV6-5,CASTQGEQPQHF,TGTGCCAGCACGCAGGGTGAGCAGCCCCAGCATTTT
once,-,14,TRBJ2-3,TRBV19,CASRVKGDTDTQYF,TGTGCCAGTCGTGTTAAGGGGGACACAGATACGCAGTATTTT